A selection of T cell receptor beta chains follows, all from one sample in a study of blood T cell repertoires in COVID-19. TCRdb keeps only in-frame clones here, not all; method: immunoSEQ multiplex PCR. The data show 150,000 to 200,000 clones, approximately 80% seen once. The sequenced sample was PBMCs or T cells enriched from blood (not recorded which). These receptors came from a woman aged 55-70 years who had recovered from COVID-19. CDR3s include the opening cysteine and the closing phenylalanine or tryptophan. The D gene is left open where the match is weak. Size is omitted from some rows. Given values are once, few, many or a class for expanded clones.

D gene: TRBD1; J gene: TRBJ1-5; clone size: .; V gene: TRBV6-1; CDR3 DNA: TGTGCCAGCAGTGAAAGCCGGGACAGGTGGATCATATATAGCAATCAGCCCCAGCATTTT; CDR3 protein: CASSESRDRWIIYSNQPQHF
D gene: TRBD1; J gene: TRBJ2-7; clone size: .; V gene: TRBV7-3; CDR3 DNA: TGTGCCAGCAGAGGGACAGGGGAAACTTACGAGCAGTACTTC; CDR3 protein: CASRGTGETYEQYF
D gene: .; J gene: TRBJ2-7; clone size: .; V gene: TRBV7-2; CDR3 DNA: TGTGCCAGCAGCCCCCAAAGACTAGTAGCCGACTACGAGCAGTACTTC; CDR3 protein: CASSPQRLVADYEQYF
D gene: .; J gene: TRBJ1-2; clone size: few; V gene: TRBV2; CDR3 DNA: TGTGCCAGCAGTGACAGGGGAAACACTAGGGGCTACACCTTC; CDR3 protein: CASSDRGNTRGYTF
D gene: .; J gene: TRBJ1-3; clone size: .; V gene: TRBV7-9; CDR3 DNA: TGTGCCAGCAGCCCGTACGGGACAACTGGAAACACCATATATTTT; CDR3 protein: CASSPYGTTGNTIYF
D gene: .; J gene: TRBJ2-7; clone size: .; V gene: TRBV30; CDR3 DNA: TGTGCCTGGGGTTCCAGCTCCTACGAGCAGTACTTC; CDR3 protein: CAWGSSSYEQYF
D gene: .; J gene: TRBJ2-5; clone size: .; V gene: TRBV5-4; CDR3 DNA: TGTGCCAGCAGACCAGAACTATTGACAGAGACCCAGTACTTC; CDR3 protein: CASRPELLTETQYF
D gene: .; J gene: TRBJ1-3; clone size: once; V gene: TRBV5-1; CDR3 DNA: TGCGCCAGCAGCTTGCGACCGCCGGGACAAGACTCTGGAAACACCATATATTTT; CDR3 protein: CASSLRPPGQDSGNTIYF
D gene: .; J gene: TRBJ1-3; clone size: .; V gene: TRBV7-9; CDR3 DNA: TGTGCCAGCAGCCCCCAAACCGGGAGGGGGGGAAACACCATATACTTT; CDR3 protein: CASSPQTGRGGNTIYF
D gene: TRBD1; J gene: TRBJ1-2; clone size: .; V gene: TRBV5-6; CDR3 DNA: TGTGCCAGCAGCTTGGACGGGAGACAGGGTCATGGCTACACCTTC; CDR3 protein: CASSLDGRQGHGYTF
D gene: .; J gene: TRBJ1-1; clone size: .; V gene: TRBV28; CDR3 DNA: TGTGCCAGCATAGAGGGCCCCCGAAGGTTCACTGAAGCTTTCTTT; CDR3 protein: CASIEGPRRFTEAFF
D gene: .; J gene: TRBJ2-2; clone size: .; V gene: TRBV7-8; CDR3 DNA: TGTGCCAGCAGCCTCGGTGGACAGATTGACGCGAACACCGGGGAGCTGTTTTTT; CDR3 protein: CASSLGGQIDANTGELFF
D gene: .; J gene: TRBJ2-7; clone size: .; V gene: TRBV2; CDR3 DNA: TGTGCCAGCAGTGGTGACAGCTACTCCTACGAGCAGTACTTC; CDR3 protein: CASSGDSYSYEQYF
D gene: .; J gene: TRBJ2-3; clone size: .; V gene: TRBV7-8; CDR3 DNA: TGTGCCAGCAGCTTTATGAGCAGGGCGGTCACAGATACGCAGTATTTT; CDR3 protein: CASSFMSRAVTDTQYF
D gene: .; J gene: TRBJ2-2; clone size: .; V gene: TRBV5-1; CDR3 DNA: TGCGCCAGCAGCTTGAGGGACACAAACACCGGGGAGCTGTTTTTT; CDR3 protein: CASSLRDTNTGELFF
D gene: .; J gene: TRBJ1-4; clone size: .; V gene: TRBV5-4; CDR3 DNA: TGTGCCAGCAGCTGGAAGGGGGATCCTGATGAAAAACTGTTTTTT; CDR3 protein: CASSWKGDPDEKLFF
D gene: TRBD2; J gene: TRBJ2-1; clone size: .; V gene: TRBV28; CDR3 DNA: TGTGCCAGCAGACCTAGCGGGTACAATGAGCAGTTCTTC; CDR3 protein: CASRPSGYNEQFF
D gene: TRBD1; J gene: TRBJ1-4; clone size: .; V gene: TRBV20-1; CDR3 DNA: TGCAGTGCTAGTTCGGACAGGGGAAATGAAAAACTGTTTTTT; CDR3 protein: CSASSDRGNEKLFF
D gene: .; J gene: TRBJ2-2; clone size: .; V gene: TRBV2; CDR3 DNA: TGTGCCAGCTCTCGTTCGACAGCAAACACCGGGGAGCTGTTTTTT; CDR3 protein: CASSRSTANTGELFF
D gene: .; J gene: TRBJ1-3; clone size: .; V gene: TRBV9; CDR3 DNA: TGTGCCAGCAGCGTAGGCATCGACAGTACCGGAAACACCATATATTTT; CDR3 protein: CASSVGIDSTGNTIYF
D gene: TRBD2; J gene: TRBJ2-1; clone size: .; V gene: TRBV2; CDR3 DNA: TGTGCCAGCAGGGATGGACTAGCGGGTGTAATCAATGAGCAGTTCTTC; CDR3 protein: CASRDGLAGVINEQFF
D gene: .; J gene: TRBJ2-7; clone size: few; V gene: TRBV6-6; CDR3 DNA: TGTGCCAGCAGTTACGGAGGCTCGTTCGGCGAGCAGTACTTC; CDR3 protein: CASSYGGSFGEQYF
D gene: TRBD1; J gene: TRBJ2-2; clone size: .; V gene: TRBV11-2; CDR3 DNA: TGTGCCAGCAGCCCGGGACAGACAAACACCGGGGAGCTGTTTTTT; CDR3 protein: CASSPGQTNTGELFF
D gene: TRBD2; J gene: TRBJ2-5; clone size: .; V gene: TRBV7-8; CDR3 DNA: TGTGCCAGCAGCCCGGTGTCTAGCGGGAAAGAGACCCAGTACTTC; CDR3 protein: CASSPVSSGKETQYF
D gene: TRBD1; J gene: TRBJ1-2; clone size: .; V gene: TRBV6-2/TRBV6-3; CDR3 DNA: TGTGCCAGCAGCTCCTGGACAGGGCTAGGCTATGGCTACACCTTC; CDR3 protein: CASSSWTGLGYGYTF